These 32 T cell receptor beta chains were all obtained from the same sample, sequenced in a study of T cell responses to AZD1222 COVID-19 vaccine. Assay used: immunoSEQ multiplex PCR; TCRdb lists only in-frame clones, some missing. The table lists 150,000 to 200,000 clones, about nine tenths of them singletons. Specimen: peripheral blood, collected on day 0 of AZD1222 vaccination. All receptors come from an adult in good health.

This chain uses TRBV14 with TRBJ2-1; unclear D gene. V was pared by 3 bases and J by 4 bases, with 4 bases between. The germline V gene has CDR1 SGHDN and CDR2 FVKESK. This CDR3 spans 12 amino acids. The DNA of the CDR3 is TGTGCCAGCAGCCAGGCATACAATGAGCAGTTCTTC. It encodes CASSQAYNEQFF.

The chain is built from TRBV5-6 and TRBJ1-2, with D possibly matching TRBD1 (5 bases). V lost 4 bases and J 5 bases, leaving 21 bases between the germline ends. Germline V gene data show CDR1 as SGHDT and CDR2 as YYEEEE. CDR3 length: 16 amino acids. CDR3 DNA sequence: TGTGCCAGCAGCCCACGCCTGGGGGGGAAGGGATATGGCTACACCTTC. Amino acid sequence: CASSPRLGGKGYGYTF.

The CDR3 nucleotides are TGTGCCAGCTCACCCGAAGCGGGGGGCCCCACCGGGGAGCTGTTTTTT. It translates to CASSPEAGGPTGELFF. The chain links TRBV18 to TRBJ2-2; TRBD2 agrees at 9 bases. V lost 3 bases to trimming and J lost 4 bases; unmatched junction nucleotides: 6. Germline V gene data show CDR1 as KGHSH and CDR2 as LQKENI. CDR3 length equals 16 residues.

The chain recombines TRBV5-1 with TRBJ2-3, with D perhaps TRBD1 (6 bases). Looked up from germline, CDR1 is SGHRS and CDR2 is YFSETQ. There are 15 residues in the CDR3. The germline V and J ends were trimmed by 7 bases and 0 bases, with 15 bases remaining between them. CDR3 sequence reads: CASGKLGQSTDTQYF. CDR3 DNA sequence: TGCGCCAGCGGAAAGCTAGGACAGAGCACAGATACGCAGTATTTT. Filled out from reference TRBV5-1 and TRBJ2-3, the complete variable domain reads KAGVTQTPRYLIKTRGQQVTLSCSPISGHRSVSWYQQTPGQGLQFLFEYFSETQRNKGNFPGRFSGRQFSNSRSEMNVSTLELGDSALYLCASGKLGQSTDTQYFGPGTRLTVL.

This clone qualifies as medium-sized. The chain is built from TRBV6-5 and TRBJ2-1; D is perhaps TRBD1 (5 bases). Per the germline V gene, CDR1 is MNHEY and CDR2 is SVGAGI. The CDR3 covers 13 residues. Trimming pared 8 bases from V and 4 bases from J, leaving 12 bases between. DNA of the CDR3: TGTGCCAGCGGGGCAGAGTATTACAATGAGCAGTTCTTC. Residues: CASGAEYYNEQFF.

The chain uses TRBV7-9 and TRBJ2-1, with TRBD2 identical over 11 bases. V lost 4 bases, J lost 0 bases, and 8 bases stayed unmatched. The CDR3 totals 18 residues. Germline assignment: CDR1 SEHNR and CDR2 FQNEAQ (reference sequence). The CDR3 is CASSWGLAVSFSYNEQFF. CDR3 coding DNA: TGTGCCAGCAGCTGGGGACTAGCGGTATCTTTCTCCTACAATGAGCAGTTCTTC.

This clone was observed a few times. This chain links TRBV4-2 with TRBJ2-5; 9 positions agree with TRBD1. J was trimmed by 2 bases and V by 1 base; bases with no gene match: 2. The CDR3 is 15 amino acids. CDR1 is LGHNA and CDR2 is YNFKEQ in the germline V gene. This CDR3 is CASSQGDRDQETQYF. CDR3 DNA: TGTGCCAGCAGCCAAGGGGACAGGGATCAAGAGACCCAGTACTTC.

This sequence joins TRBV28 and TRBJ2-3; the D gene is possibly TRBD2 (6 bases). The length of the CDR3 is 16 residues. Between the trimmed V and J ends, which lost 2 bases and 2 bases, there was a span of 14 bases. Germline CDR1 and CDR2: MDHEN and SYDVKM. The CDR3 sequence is CASSLMRGQITDTQYF. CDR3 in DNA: TGTGCCAGCAGTTTAATGCGGGGTCAGATCACAGATACGCAGTATTTT.

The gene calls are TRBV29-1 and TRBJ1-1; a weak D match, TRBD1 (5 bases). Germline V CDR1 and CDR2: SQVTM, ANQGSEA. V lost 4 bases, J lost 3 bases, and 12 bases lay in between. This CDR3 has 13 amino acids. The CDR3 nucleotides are TGCAGCGTTGTGGGGACTATAGACACTGAAGCTTTCTTT. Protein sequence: CSVVGTIDTEAFF.

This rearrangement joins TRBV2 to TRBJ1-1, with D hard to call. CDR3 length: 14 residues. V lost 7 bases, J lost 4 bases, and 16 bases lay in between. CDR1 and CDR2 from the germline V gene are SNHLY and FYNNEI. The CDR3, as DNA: TGTGCCAGCATTGGGGATCTATGGGGCACTGAAGCTTTCTTT. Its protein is CASIGDLWGTEAFF.

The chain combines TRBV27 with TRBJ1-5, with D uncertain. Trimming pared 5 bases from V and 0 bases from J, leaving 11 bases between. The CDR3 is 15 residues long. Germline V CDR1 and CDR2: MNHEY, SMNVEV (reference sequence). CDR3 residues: CASSIRTPSNQPQHF. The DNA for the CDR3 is TGTGCCAGCAGTATCAGGACCCCTAGCAATCAGCCCCAGCATTTT.

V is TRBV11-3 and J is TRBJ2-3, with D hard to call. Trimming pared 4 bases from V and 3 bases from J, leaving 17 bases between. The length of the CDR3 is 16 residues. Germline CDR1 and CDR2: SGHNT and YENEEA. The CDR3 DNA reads TGTGCCAGCAGCTCCGGATACCCGCTTGGAACAGATACGCAGTATTTT. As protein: CASSSGYPLGTDTQYF.

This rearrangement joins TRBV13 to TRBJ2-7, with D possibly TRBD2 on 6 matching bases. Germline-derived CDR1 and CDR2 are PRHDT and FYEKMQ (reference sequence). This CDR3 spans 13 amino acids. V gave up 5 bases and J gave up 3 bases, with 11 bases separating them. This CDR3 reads CASSRTKDYEQYF. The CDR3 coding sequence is TGTGCCAGCAGCCGGACTAAGGACTACGAGCAGTACTTC.

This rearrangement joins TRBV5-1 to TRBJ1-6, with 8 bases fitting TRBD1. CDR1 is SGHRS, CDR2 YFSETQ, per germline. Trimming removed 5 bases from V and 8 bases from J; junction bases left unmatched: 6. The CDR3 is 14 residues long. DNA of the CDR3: TGCGCCAGCAGTCCGGGACAGGAGCATTCACCCCTCCACTTT. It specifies CASSPGQEHSPLHF.

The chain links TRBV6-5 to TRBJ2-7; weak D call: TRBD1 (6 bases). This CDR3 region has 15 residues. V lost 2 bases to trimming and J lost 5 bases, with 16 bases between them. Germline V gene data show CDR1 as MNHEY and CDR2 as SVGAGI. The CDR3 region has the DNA TGTGCCAGCAGTTACCCCCTAGGCAGGGGACACGAGCAGTACTTC. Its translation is CASSYPLGRGHEQYF.

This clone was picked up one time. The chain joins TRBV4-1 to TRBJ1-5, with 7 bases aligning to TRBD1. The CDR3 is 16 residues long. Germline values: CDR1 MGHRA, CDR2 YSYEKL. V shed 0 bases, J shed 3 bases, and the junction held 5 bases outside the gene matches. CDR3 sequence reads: CASSQDNDRANQPQHF. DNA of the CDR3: TGCGCCAGCAGCCAAGATAACGACAGGGCCAATCAGCCCCAGCATTTT.

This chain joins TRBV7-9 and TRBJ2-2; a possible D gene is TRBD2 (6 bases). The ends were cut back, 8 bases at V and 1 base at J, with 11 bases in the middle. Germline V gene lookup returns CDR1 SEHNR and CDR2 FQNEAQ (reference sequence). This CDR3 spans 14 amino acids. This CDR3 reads CASLGGLNTGELFF. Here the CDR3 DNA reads TGTGCCAGCCTCGGGGGTCTGAACACCGGGGAGCTGTTTTTT.

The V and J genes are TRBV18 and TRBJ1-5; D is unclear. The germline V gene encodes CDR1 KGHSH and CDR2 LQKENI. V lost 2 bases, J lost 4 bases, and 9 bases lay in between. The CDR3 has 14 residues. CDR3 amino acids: CASSPTGPNQPQHF. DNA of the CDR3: TGTGCCAGCTCACCAACGGGCCCGAATCAGCCCCAGCATTTT.

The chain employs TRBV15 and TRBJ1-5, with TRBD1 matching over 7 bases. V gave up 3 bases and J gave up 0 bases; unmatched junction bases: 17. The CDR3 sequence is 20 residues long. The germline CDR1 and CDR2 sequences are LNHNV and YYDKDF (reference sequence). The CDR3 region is CATSSRDRERGDYSNQPQHF. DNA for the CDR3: TGTGCCACCAGCAGCCGGGACAGAGAAAGAGGGGACTATAGCAATCAGCCCCAGCATTTT.

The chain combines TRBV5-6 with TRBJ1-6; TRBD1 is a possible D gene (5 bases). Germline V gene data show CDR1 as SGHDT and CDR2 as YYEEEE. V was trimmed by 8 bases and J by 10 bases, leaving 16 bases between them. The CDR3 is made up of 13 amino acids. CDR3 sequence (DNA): TGTGCCAGTACTTCAGAAGGGGAGTCACCCCTCCACTTT. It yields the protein CASTSEGESPLHF.

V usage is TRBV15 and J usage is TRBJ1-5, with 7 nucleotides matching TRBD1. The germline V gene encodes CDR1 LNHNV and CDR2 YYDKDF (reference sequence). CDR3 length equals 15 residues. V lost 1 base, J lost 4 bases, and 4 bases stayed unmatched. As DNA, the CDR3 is TGTGCCACCAGCAGAGGGACAGGTGGGAATCAGCCCCAGCATTTT. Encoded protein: CATSRGTGGNQPQHF.

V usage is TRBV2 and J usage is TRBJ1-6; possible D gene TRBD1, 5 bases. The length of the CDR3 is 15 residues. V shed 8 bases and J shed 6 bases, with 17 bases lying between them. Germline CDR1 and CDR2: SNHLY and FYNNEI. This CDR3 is CASGKGRQGNSPLHF. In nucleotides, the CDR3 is TGTGCCAGCGGAAAAGGGAGGCAGGGTAATTCACCCCTCCACTTT.

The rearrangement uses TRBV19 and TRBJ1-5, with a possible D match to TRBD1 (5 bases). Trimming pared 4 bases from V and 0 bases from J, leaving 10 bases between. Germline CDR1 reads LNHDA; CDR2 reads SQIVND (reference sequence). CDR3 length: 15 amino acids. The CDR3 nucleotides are TGTGCCAGTAGTAGGGGGACTGATAGCAATCAGCCCCAGCATTTT. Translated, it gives CASSRGTDSNQPQHF.

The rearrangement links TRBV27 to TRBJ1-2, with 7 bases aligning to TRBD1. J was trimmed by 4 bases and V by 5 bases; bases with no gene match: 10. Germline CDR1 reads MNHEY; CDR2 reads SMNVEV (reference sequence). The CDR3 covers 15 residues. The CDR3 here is CASSTYSRDSYGYTF. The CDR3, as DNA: TGTGCCAGCAGTACTTATTCGAGGGACAGCTATGGCTACACCTTC.

The CDR3 is CASNEVGDNEQFF. CDR3 bases: TGTGCCAGCAACGAAGTCGGGGACAATGAGCAGTTCTTC. The chain couples TRBV28 to TRBJ2-1; D might be TRBD2 (5 bases). Trimming took off 7 bases at V and 5 bases at J, with 12 bases between the two ends. The CDR3 contains 13 residues. Germline CDR1 and CDR2: MDHEN and SYDVKM.

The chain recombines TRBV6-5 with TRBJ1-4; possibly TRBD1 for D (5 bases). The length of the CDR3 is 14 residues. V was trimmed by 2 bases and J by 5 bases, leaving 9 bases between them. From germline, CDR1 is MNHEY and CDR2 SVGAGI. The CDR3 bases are TGTGCCAGCAGTTACGTTGGGGGAAATGAAAAACTGTTTTTT. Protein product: CASSYVGGNEKLFF.

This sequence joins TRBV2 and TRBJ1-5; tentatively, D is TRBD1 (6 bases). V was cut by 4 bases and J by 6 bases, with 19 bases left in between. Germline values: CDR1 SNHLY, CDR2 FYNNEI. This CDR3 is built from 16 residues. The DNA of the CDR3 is TGTGCCAGCAGTGCCCAATTACAGGGTACGGGTCAGCCCCAGCATTTT. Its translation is CASSAQLQGTGQPQHF.

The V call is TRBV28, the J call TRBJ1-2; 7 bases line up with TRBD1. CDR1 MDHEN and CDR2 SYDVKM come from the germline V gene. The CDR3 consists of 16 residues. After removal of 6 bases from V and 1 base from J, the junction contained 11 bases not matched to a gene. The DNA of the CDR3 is TGTGCCAGCAGGACGTCGGGACAGAACTATAACTATGGCTACACCTTC. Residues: CASRTSGQNYNYGYTF.

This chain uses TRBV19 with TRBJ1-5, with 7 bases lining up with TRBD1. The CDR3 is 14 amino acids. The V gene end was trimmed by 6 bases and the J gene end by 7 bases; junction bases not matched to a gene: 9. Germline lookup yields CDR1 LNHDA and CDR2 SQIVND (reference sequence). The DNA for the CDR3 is TGTGCCAGTAGACTCGAGGGGGCCGCCCAGCCCCAGCATTTT. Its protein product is CASRLEGAAQPQHF.

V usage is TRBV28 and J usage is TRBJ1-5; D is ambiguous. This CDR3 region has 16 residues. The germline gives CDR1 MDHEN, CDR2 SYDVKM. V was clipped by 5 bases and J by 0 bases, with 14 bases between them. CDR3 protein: CASSQGWGYSNQPQHF. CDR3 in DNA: TGTGCCAGCAGTCAAGGGTGGGGATATAGCAATCAGCCCCAGCATTTT. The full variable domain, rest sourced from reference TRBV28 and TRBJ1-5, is DVKVTQSSRYLVKRTGEKVFLECVQDMDHENMFWYRQDPGLGLRLIYFSYDVKMKEKGDIPEGYSVSREKKERFSLILESASTNQTSMYLCASSQGWGYSNQPQHFGDGTRLSIL.

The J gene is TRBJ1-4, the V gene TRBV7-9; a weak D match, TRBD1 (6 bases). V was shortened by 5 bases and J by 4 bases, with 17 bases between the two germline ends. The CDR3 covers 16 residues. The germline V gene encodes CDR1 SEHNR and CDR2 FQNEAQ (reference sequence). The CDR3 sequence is CASSPRNRAGNEKLFF. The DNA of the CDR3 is TGTGCCAGCAGCCCGAGAAACAGGGCGGGTAATGAAAAACTGTTTTTT.

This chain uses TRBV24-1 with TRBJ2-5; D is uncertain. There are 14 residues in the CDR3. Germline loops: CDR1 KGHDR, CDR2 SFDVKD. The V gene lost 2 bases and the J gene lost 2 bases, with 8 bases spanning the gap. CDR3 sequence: CATSDSPQQETQYF. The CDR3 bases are TGTGCCACCAGTGATTCCCCCCAGCAAGAGACCCAGTACTTC.